The clone carrying this T cell receptor beta chain was found once. Between the trimmed V and J ends, which lost 8 bases and 6 bases, there was a span of 11 bases. Germline CDR1 and CDR2: SNHLY and FYNNEI. The CDR3 loop spans 12 amino acids. This specimen belongs to a study of blood T cell repertoires in COVID-19. Background on the study: COVID-19 samples from acute and convalescent phases originated in the United States, Italy and Spain. T cells, B-cell-depleted T cells, or PBMCs supplied cDNA or gDNA.

Only in-frame clones appear in the TCRdb table, and some are missing; sequencing was by immunoSEQ multiplex PCR. This sample yields about 90,000 clones, of which approximately 90% are seen a single time; around 2.5% belongs to the top ten. The sequencing sample was made of peripheral blood. The clonotype was recovered from a human donor with active COVID-19. The donor label of this sample is uncertain. The V call is TRBV2, the J call TRBJ2-1, with D tentatively TRBD1 (6 bases). CDR3 in amino acids: CASETQGNEQFF. CDR3 bases: TGTGCCAGCGAAACACAGGGCAATGAGCAGTTCTTC.